This TCR beta chain comes out of a study of shared clonotypes between healthy human individuals. Profiling relied on immunoSEQ multiplex PCR, and the TCRdb table lists in-frame clones only, not all of them. Among about 2.1 million clones listed, roughly 93% were seen once. V lost 5 bases to trimming and J lost 5 bases; unmatched junction nucleotides: 5. The CDR3 is made up of 14 amino acids. CDR1 and CDR2 from the germline V gene are SGHTA and FQGNSA. It was CD45RO-negative cells, positively selected for CCR7, that made up naive CD8 cells, with terminally differentiated effector memory CD45RA+ cells excluded.

This sequence originates from a man aged 18-30 years in good health. Some clones in this sample may be carry-over from other donors' samples. The chain couples TRBV7-2 to TRBJ2-1, with 8 bases that match TRBD1. Sequences were obtained from naive CD8+ T cells from PBMCs. The CDR3 coding sequence is TGTGCCAGCAGCCGCTACAGGGGGAACAATGAGCAGTTCTTC. Its protein is CASSRYRGNNEQFF.